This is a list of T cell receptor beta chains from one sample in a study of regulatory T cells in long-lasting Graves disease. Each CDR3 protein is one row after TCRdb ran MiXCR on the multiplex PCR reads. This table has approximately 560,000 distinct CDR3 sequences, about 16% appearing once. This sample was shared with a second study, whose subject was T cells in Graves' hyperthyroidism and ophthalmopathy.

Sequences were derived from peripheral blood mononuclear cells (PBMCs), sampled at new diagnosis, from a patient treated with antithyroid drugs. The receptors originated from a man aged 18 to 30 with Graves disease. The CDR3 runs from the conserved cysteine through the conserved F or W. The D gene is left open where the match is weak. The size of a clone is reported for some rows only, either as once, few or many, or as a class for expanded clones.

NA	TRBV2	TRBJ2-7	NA	CASISSYEQYF	TGTGCCAGCATTTCCTCCTACGAGCAGTACTTC
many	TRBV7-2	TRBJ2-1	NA	CASSGAYYNEQFF	TGTGCCAGCAGCGGGGCTTACTACAATGAGCAGTTCTTC
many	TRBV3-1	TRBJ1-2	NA	CASSPGRHGYTF	TGTGCCAGCAGCCCCGGACGGCATGGCTACACCTTC
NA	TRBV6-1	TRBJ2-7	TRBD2	CASTRGLAGVYEQYF	TGTGCCAGCACTAGAGGACTAGCGGGAGTCTACGAGCAGTACTTC
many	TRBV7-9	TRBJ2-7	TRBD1	CASSLDNRGRGEQYF	TGTGCCAGCAGCTTAGACAATAGGGGGCGCGGTGAGCAGTACTTC
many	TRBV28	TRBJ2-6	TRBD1	CASQGAIGANVLTF	TGTGCCAGCCAGGGGGCGATCGGGGCCAACGTCCTGACTTTC
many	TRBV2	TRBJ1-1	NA	CASSERFMNTEAFF	TGTGCCAGCAGTGAAAGATTCATGAACACTGAAGCTTTCTTT
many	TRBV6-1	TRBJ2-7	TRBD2	CASNPTSGPYEQYF	TGTGCCAGCAACCCGACTAGCGGCCCCTACGAGCAGTACTTC
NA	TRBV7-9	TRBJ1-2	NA	CASSSAGVPNYGYTF	TGTGCCAGCAGCTCTGCAGGGGTACCTAACTATGGCTACACCTTC
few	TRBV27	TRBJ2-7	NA	CASSLSSETYEQYF	TGTGCCAGCAGTTTGTCGTCGGAAACCTACGAGCAGTACTTC
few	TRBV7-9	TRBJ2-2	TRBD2	CASSLGLAGVRTGELFF	TGTGCCAGCAGCCTGGGACTAGCGGGAGTTCGGACCGGGGAGCTGTTTTTT
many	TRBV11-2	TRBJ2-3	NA	CTSSPSTDTQYF	TGTACCAGCAGCCCCAGCACAGATACGCAGTATTTT
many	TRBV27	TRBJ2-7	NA	CASSWGLSYEQYF	TGTGCCAGCAGTTGGGGGCTTTCCTACGAGCAGTACTTC
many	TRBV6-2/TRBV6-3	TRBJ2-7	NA	CASSYSLLGPYEQYF	TGTGCCAGCAGTTACTCGCTCCTGGGACCCTACGAGCAGTACTTC
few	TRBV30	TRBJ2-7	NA	CAWSVLSYEQYF	TGTGCCTGGAGTGTTTTAAGTTACGAGCAGTACTTC
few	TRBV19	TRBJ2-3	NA	CASSRETARTDTQYF	TGTGCCAGTTCTAGGGAGACAGCCCGAACAGATACGCAGTATTTT
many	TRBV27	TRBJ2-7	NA	CASSLNGQFAEQYF	TGTGCCAGCAGTTTAAATGGACAGTTTGCCGAGCAGTACTTC
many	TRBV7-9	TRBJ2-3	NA	CASSLRRAGTDTQYF	TGTGCCAGCAGCTTAAGGAGGGCCGGCACAGATACGCAGTATTTT
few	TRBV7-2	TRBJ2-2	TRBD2	CASSRSGRAGTGELFF	TGTGCCAGCAGTCGGAGCGGGAGGGCGGGCACCGGGGAGCTGTTTTTT
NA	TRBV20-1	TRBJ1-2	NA	CSATIGGKGYGYTF	TGCAGTGCTACCATCGGGGGGAAGGGGTATGGCTACACCTTC
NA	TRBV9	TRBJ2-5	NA	CASSRRSSPQETQYF	TGTGCCAGCAGCCGTAGGTCCAGTCCCCAAGAGACCCAGTACTTC
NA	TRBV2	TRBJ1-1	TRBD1	CASRGQAGTEAFF	TGTGCCAGCAGGGGACAGGCCGGCACTGAAGCTTTCTTT
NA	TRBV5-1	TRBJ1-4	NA	CASSPLRGTNEKLFF	TGCGCCAGCAGCCCCCTCCGGGGTACTAATGAAAAACTGTTTTTT
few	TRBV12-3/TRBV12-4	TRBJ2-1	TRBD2	CASSSGGGIDEQFF	TGTGCCAGCTCCTCGGGGGGGGGGATCGATGAGCAGTTCTTC
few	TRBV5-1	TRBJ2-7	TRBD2	CASSRKEPAGFYEQYF	TGCGCCAGCAGCAGAAAAGAGCCAGCGGGGTTCTACGAGCAGTACTTC
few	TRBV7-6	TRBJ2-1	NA	CASSLDIRANEQFF	TGTGCCAGCAGCTTAGATATCAGGGCGAATGAGCAGTTCTTC
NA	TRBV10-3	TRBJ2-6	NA	CAITRELIAGANVLTF	TGTGCCATCACCAGGGAGCTTATCGCTGGGGCCAACGTCCTGACTTTC
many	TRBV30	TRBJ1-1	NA	CAWSPRFQGIGEAFF	TGTGCCTGGAGTCCCCGTTTTCAGGGGATAGGTGAAGCTTTCTTT
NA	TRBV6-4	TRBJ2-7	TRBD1	CASSDSRMGQGFCEQYF	TGTGCCAGCAGTGACTCGAGGATGGGACAGGGGTTTTGCGAGCAGTACTTC
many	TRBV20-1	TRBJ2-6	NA	CSARRSSGANVLTF	TGCAGTGCTAGACGGAGCTCTGGGGCCAACGTCCTGACTTTC
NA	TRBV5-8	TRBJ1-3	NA	CASSRQHGNTIYF	TGTGCCAGCAGCCGACAGCATGGAAACACCATATATTTT
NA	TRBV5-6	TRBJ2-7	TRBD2	CASSLGFTSGRGPYEQYF	TGTGCCAGCAGCTTGGGTTTTACTAGCGGGAGAGGACCCTACGAGCAGTACTTC
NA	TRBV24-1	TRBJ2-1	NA	CATSDPTRGVASSNEQFF	TGTGCCACCAGTGACCCCACACGTGGGGTAGCTAGCTCCAATGAGCAGTTCTTC
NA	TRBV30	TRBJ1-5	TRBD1	CAWGDRGNQPQHF	TGTGCCTGGGGAGACAGGGGAAATCAGCCCCAGCATTTT
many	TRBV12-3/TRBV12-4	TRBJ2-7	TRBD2	CASSPTSDYEQYF	TGTGCCAGCAGTCCTACTAGCGACTACGAGCAGTACTTC
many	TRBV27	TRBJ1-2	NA	CASSPRVGGGYGYTF	TGTGCCAGCAGTCCTCGTGTGGGGGGTGGCTATGGCTACACCTTC
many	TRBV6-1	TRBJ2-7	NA	CASSVDEGPYEQYF	TGTGCCAGCAGTGTGGATGAAGGGCCCTACGAGCAGTACTTC